The 9 T cell receptor beta chains listed next were all sequenced from one sample in a study of tumor-infiltrating lymphocytes in localized non-small cell lung cancer. Profiled with immunoSEQ multiplex PCR; TCRdb holds only in-frame clones, not every one. The sample carries roughly 12,000 clones, 55% to 75% recorded once. Sequencing was carried out using lung tumor tissue. These receptors came from a human donor with non-small cell lung cancer.

The chain combines TRBV5-1 with TRBJ2-3; D is unclear. Trimming left V 4 bases short and J 0 bases short, with 12 bases between. This CDR3 contains 15 residues. Germline values: CDR1 SGHRS, CDR2 YFSETQ. The CDR3 DNA reads as TGCGCCAGCAGCCCGATGACAACTAGCACAGATACGCAGTATTTT. It specifies CASSPMTTSTDTQYF.

The V call is TRBV6-1, the J call TRBJ2-1; D is unresolved. From germline, CDR1 is MNHNS and CDR2 SASEGT. The length of the CDR3 is 11 residues. Trimming removed 5 bases from V and 6 bases from J, with 5 bases in between. The CDR3 reads CASSYLNEQFF. CDR3 sequence (DNA): TGTGCCAGCAGTTACCTCAATGAGCAGTTCTTC.

By proportion, this clone is large. The chain joins TRBV7-9 to TRBJ2-1; D is possibly TRBD2 (5 bases). The CDR3 runs 14 residues. V shed 5 bases and J shed 8 bases, with 16 bases lying between them. CDR1 and CDR2 from the germline V gene are SEHNR and FQNEAQ (reference sequence). This CDR3 reads CASSAAASWDEQFF. The CDR3 DNA is TGTGCCAGCAGCGCAGCGGCGTCCTGGGATGAGCAGTTCTTC.

This chain uses TRBV28 with TRBJ1-2; D perhaps matches TRBD1 (5 bases). Germline assignment: CDR1 MDHEN and CDR2 SYDVKM. V was shortened by 4 bases and J by 11 bases, with 17 bases between the two germline ends. CDR3 length equals 13 residues. The CDR3 loop reads CASSSPGPGRYTF. The CDR3 DNA sequence: TGTGCCAGCAGTTCCCCGGGACCGGGGAGATACACCTTC.

For this clone: Other DNA sequences in this specimen translate into the identical CDR3. This sequence joins TRBV6-5 and TRBJ1-5; 9 bases are a match to TRBD1. Germline loops: CDR1 MNHEY, CDR2 SVGAGI. J lost 6 bases, V lost 6 bases, and 3 bases had no gene match. The CDR3 has 13 amino acids. The CDR3 here is CASSTGGGQPQHF. DNA for the CDR3: TGTGCCAGCAGCACAGGGGGCGGTCAGCCCCAGCATTTT.

The chain joins TRBV6-1 to TRBJ1-2, with a possible D match to TRBD1 (5 bases). This CDR3 is built from 13 residues. Germline CDR1 and CDR2: MNHNS and SASEGT. Deletions cut 11 bases from V and 4 bases from J, with 17 bases between. Here the CDR3 DNA reads TGTGCCGCCGGGGGAGGAAGGGGCTATGGCTACACCTTC. Translating it yields CAAGGGRGYGYTF.

The CDR3 loop is CASSVDGNTEAFF. In nucleotides, the CDR3 is TGCGCCAGCAGTGTAGACGGGAACACTGAAGCTTTCTTT. This sequence joins TRBV5-1 and TRBJ1-1; D is unresolved. The CDR3 totals 13 residues. V lost 5 bases and J 1 base, leaving 9 bases between the germline ends. Germline CDR1 reads SGHRS; CDR2 reads YFSETQ.

In its sample, this clone was seen once. The chain combines TRBV5-1 with TRBJ2-3; 12 bases fit TRBD2. CDR1 SGHRS and CDR2 YFSETQ come from the germline V gene. Germline trimming cut 0 bases from V and 4 bases from J; bases unmatched to any gene: 3. The CDR3 totals 16 residues. The CDR3 DNA follows: TGCGCCAGCAGCTTGGCTACTAGCGGGGGGTCAGATACGCAGTATTTT. Translating gives CASSLATSGGSDTQYF.

This sequence joins TRBV5-4 and TRBJ2-5; perhaps TRBD2 as D (7 bases). The CDR3 consists of 17 residues. V lost 2 bases and J 4 bases, leaving 21 bases between the germline ends. Germline lookup yields CDR1 SGHNT and CDR2 YYREEE (reference sequence). The CDR3 DNA follows: TGTGCCAGCAGCTTACCTAGCGGTAGGGGGTTACGAGAGACCCAGTACTTC. The encoded protein is CASSLPSGRGLRETQYF.